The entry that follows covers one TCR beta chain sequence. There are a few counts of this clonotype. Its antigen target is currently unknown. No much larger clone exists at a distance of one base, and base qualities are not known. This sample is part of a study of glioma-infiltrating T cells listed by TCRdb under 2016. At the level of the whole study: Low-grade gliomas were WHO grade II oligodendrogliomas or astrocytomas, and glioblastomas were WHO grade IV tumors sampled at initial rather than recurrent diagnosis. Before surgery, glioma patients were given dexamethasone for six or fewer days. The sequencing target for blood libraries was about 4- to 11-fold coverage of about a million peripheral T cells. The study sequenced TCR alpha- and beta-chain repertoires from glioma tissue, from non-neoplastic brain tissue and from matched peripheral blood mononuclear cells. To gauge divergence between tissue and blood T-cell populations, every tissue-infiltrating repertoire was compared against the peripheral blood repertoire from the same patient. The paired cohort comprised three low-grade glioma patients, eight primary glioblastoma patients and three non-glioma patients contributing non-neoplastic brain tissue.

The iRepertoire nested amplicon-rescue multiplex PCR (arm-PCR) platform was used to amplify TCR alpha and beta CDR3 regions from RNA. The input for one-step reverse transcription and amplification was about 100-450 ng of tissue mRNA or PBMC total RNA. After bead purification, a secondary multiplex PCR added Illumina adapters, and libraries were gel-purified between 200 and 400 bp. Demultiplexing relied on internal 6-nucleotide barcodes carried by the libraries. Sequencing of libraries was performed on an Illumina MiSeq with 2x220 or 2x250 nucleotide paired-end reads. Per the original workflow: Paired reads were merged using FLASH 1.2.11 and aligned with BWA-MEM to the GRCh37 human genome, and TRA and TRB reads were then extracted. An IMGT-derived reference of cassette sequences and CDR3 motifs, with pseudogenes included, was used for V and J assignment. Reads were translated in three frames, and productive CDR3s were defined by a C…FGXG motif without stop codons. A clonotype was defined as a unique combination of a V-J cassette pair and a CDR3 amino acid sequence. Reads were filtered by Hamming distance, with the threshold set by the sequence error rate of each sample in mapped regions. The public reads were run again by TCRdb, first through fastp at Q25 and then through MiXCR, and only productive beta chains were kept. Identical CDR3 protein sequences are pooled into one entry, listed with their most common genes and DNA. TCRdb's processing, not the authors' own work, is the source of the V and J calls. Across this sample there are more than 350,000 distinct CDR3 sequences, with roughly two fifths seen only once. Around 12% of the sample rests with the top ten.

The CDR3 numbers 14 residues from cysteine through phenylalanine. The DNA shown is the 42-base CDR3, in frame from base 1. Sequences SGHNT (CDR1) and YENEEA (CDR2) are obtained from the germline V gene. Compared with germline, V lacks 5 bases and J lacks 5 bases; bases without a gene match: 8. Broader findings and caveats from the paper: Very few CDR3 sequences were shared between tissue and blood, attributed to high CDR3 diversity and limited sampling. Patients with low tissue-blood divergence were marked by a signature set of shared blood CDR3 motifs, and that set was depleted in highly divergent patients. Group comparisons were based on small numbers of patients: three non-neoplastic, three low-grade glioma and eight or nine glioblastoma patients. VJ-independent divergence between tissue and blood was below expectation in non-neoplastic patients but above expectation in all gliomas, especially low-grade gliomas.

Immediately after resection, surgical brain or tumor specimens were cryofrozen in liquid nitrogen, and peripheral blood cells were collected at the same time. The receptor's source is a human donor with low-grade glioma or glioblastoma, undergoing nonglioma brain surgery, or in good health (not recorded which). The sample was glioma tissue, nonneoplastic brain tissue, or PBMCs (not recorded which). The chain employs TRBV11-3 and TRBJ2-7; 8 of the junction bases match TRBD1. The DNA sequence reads TGTGCCAGCAGCACGGGACAGGACAATCACGAGCAGTACTTC. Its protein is CASSTGQDNHEQYF.